The 30 T cell receptor beta chains below were found in one sample sequenced in a study of vaccination effects on CD4 cells after COVID-19. Their antigens remain unidentified. Sequencing was preceded by expansion of antigen-specific CD4+ T cells with viral peptide pools in the ViraFEST assay. Following a roughly 11-day culture, CD4+ T cells were purified. People in the vaccine group had not been infected with SARS-CoV-2 before, and their nucleocapsid antibodies were negative. Assay used: immunoSEQ multiplex PCR; TCRdb lists only in-frame clones, some missing. The profile shows over 45,000 clones, roughly 70% of them singletons. Sample: CD4+ T cells from PBMCs cultured with SARS-CoV-2 spike peptides, taken before COVID-19 vaccination. The source of these receptors is a human donor who received a COVID-19 vaccine.

This clone showed up just a few times. The chain is built from TRBV19 and TRBJ1-1; possibly TRBD1 for D (5 bases). V was pared by 5 bases and J by 7 bases, with 17 bases between. The CDR3 is 14 amino acids. The V gene's germline CDR1 is LNHDA and CDR2 SQIVND (reference sequence). CDR3 nucleotides: TGTGCCAGTAGTCCCTGGGGGAGTGTGGGTGAAGCTTTCTTT. Its translation: CASSPWGSVGEAFF.

The V call is TRBV5-1, the J call TRBJ1-2; 7 nucleotides agree with TRBD1. The CDR3 has 13 residues. Germline V gives CDR1 SGHRS, CDR2 YFSETQ. Germline trimming cut 4 bases from V and 3 bases from J; bases unmatched to any gene: 3. This CDR3 reads CASSQDRDYGYTF. The CDR3 DNA sequence: TGCGCCAGCAGCCAAGACAGGGACTATGGCTACACCTTC.

In the case of this clone: At one end the junction does not follow the germline gene, possibly because of a read error. The chain joins TRBV10-3 to TRBJ2-1, with D possibly TRBD2 on 6 matching bases. From germline, CDR1 is ENHRY and CDR2 SYGVKD. CDR3 size: 12 residues. The chain's CDR3 is CSSGLPYNEQFF. The CDR3 DNA sequence: TGCTCCTCGGGACTCCCCTACAATGAGCAGTTCTTC.

A few counts support this clone. The rearrangement joins TRBV6-6 to TRBJ1-3; 7 bases fit TRBD1. Trimming cost V 4 bases and J 0 bases; bases outside gene matches: 3. Looked up from germline, CDR1 is MNHNY and CDR2 is SVGAGI (reference sequence). The CDR3 totals 15 residues. The CDR3 protein is CASSSRDSSGNTIYF. The CDR3 nucleotides read TGTGCCAGCAGTTCCCGGGACAGCTCTGGAAACACCATATATTTT.

This chain uses TRBV6-4 with TRBJ2-6; no reliable D call. Germline V lookup: CDR1 MRHNA, CDR2 SNTAGT. There are 15 residues in the CDR3. V gave up 3 bases and J gave up 0 bases, with 6 bases separating them. CDR3 residues: CASSEGRSGANVLTF. CDR3 DNA sequence: TGTGCCAGCAGTGAAGGCCGCTCTGGGGCCAACGTCCTGACTTTC.

V gene TRBV5-4 combines with J gene TRBJ2-2; D is perhaps TRBD1 (6 bases). Germline CDR1 and CDR2: SGHNT and YYREEE (reference sequence). V lost 0 bases and J lost 4, with 7 bases in between. The CDR3 is 14 residues long. CDR3: CASSLGGPTGELFF. CDR3 bases: TGTGCCAGCAGCTTGGGGGGGCCCACCGGGGAGCTGTTTTTT.

The CDR3 spells CASSIKGASGNTIYF. CDR3 coding DNA: TGTGCCAGCAGTATAAAAGGGGCGTCTGGAAACACCATATATTTT. The chain combines TRBV2 with TRBJ1-3; possible D gene TRBD1, 5 bases. V dropped 5 bases and J dropped 1 base, with 12 bases sitting between them. The CDR3 runs 15 residues. CDR1 SNHLY and CDR2 FYNNEI come from the germline V gene.

The chain joins TRBV5-1 to TRBJ2-3; a possible D gene is TRBD2 (5 bases). The ends were cut back, 5 bases at V and 5 bases at J, with 18 bases in the middle. Germline V lookup: CDR1 SGHRS, CDR2 YFSETQ. CDR3 length: 15 amino acids. The CDR3 region is CASRTAGAPEDTQYF. The CDR3 DNA sequence: TGCGCCAGCAGAACGGCGGGTGCCCCGGAAGATACGCAGTATTTT.

V is TRBV7-2 and J is TRBJ2-7; the D gene is possibly TRBD2 (6 bases). CDR1 SGHTA and CDR2 FQGNSA come from the germline V gene. V shed 1 base and J shed 2 bases, with 15 bases lying between them. The CDR3 consists of 16 residues. The CDR3 bases are TGTGCCAGCAGCTTAGTTGGGGGGACGCCAACCTACGAGCAGTACTTC. Its protein is CASSLVGGTPTYEQYF.

CDR3 sequence: CASSQVHRGRHQPQHF. The CDR3, as DNA: TGTGCCAGCAGCCAAGTTCACAGGGGGAGACATCAGCCCCAGCATTTT. The J gene is TRBJ1-5, the V gene TRBV4-2, with 8 bases that match TRBD1. Germline V gives CDR1 LGHNA, CDR2 YNFKEQ. The J segment lost 5 bases and the V segment lost 1 base, leaving 7 bases of the junction unmatched. The CDR3 has 16 residues.

V usage is TRBV6-2 or TRBV6-3 and J usage is TRBJ1-5; D not certain. V shed 0 bases and J shed 4 bases, with 16 bases lying between them. CDR1 and CDR2 from the germline V gene are MNHEY and SVGEGT. The CDR3 is made up of 17 amino acids. The CDR3 DNA is TGTGCCAGCAGTTACTCGGTGGCCAGGATTAATAATCAGCCCCAGCATTTT. Its translation is CASSYSVARINNQPQHF.

This clone turned up a few times. This chain links TRBV27 with TRBJ1-5; D possibly corresponds to TRBD1 (5 bases). The CDR3 contains 15 residues. The V end lost 1 base, the J end lost 5 bases, and 12 bases lay between the germline ends. CDR1 is MNHEY, CDR2 SMNVEV, per germline (reference sequence). In DNA, the CDR3 is TGTGCCAGCAGTTTATGGGGCTGGGGGGATCAGCCCCAGCATTTT. Its protein product is CASSLWGWGDQPQHF.

This clone has a single count. The junction differs from germline at one of its ends, possibly a read error. The J gene is TRBJ1-1, the V gene TRBV3-1 (or the pseudogene TRBV3-2); possibly TRBD1 for D (6 bases). Germline CDR1 and CDR2: LGHDT and YNNKEL (reference sequence). The CDR3 is 14 residues long. CDR3 loop: CASSQGGANAEAFF. CDR3 DNA sequence: TGTGCCAGCAGCCAAGGGGGGGCGAACGCTGAAGCTTTCTTT.

This chain uses TRBV4-1 with TRBJ1-5; D may be TRBD1 (5 bases). Germline V CDR1 and CDR2: MGHRA, YSYEKL. V shed 0 bases and J shed 6 bases, with 9 bases lying between them. This CDR3 spans 14 amino acids. The CDR3 nucleotides are TGCGCCAGCAGCCAAGACGGTAGGGGTCAGCCCCAGCATTTT. Protein product: CASSQDGRGQPQHF.

The J gene is TRBJ2-7, the V gene TRBV30; no firm D call. The V gene's germline CDR1 is GTSNPN and CDR2 SVGIG (reference sequence). The length of the CDR3 is 13 residues. Trimming took 2 bases from V and 2 from J, leaving 10 bases between them. CDR3 DNA sequence: TGTGCCTGGAGTCTCGGGCCTGCCTACGAGCAGTACTTC. Its translation is CAWSLGPAYEQYF.

The chain recombines TRBV5-1 with TRBJ2-2, with D uncertain. The CDR3 runs 16 residues. Germline CDR1 SGHRS, CDR2 YFSETQ. Trimming pared 0 bases from V and 0 bases from J, leaving 9 bases between. CDR3 residues: CASSLGQSANTGELFF. For the CDR3, the DNA is TGCGCCAGCAGCTTGGGGCAGTCCGCGAACACCGGGGAGCTGTTTTTT.

CDR3 coding DNA: TGCAGTGCTGGGGCGGGGGTTGAGCAGTTCTTC. Translated, it gives CSAGAGVEQFF. This rearrangement joins TRBV20-1 to TRBJ2-1; 7 nucleotides line up with TRBD2. The CDR3 totals 11 residues. Trimming cost V 5 bases and J 9 bases; bases outside gene matches: 4. Per germline, CDR1 DFQATT and CDR2 SNEGSKA (reference sequence).

The CDR3 nucleotides are TGTGCCAGTAGTGTAACAGGGGGCGGTGGCTACACCTTC. Its protein product is CASSVTGGGGYTF. The rearrangement links TRBV19 to TRBJ1-2; 9 bases map to TRBD1. The CDR3 is 13 residues long. CDR1 is LNHDA, CDR2 SQIVND, per germline (reference sequence). The ends lost 5 bases at V and 7 bases at J; junction bases unmatched: 5.

This clone turned up a few times. The chain is built from TRBV5-6 and TRBJ2-7, with 7 bases fitting TRBD1. The CDR3 length is 14 residues. Germline V gene data show CDR1 as SGHDT and CDR2 as YYEEEE. V lost 4 bases and J lost 3; bases outside the gene matches: 7. CDR3 bases: TGTGCCAGCAGCCGGGTAACAGGGGACTACGAGCAGTACTTC. As protein: CASSRVTGDYEQYF.

The rearrangement links TRBV6-5 to TRBJ2-5, with D perhaps TRBD2 (5 bases). With 2 bases removed from V and 5 bases from J, the gap between germline ends came to 9 bases. The CDR3 is 13 amino acids. Germline V lookup: CDR1 MNHEY, CDR2 SVGAGI. The CDR3 loop is CASSYARRETQYF. The CDR3 DNA reads as TGTGCCAGCAGTTACGCTCGGAGGGAGACCCAGTACTTC.

This sequence joins TRBV11-1 and TRBJ1-4; D gene ambiguous. V gave up 1 base and J gave up 3 bases, with 3 bases separating them. CDR3 length: 13 residues. Germline V gene sequence: CDR1 SGHAT, CDR2 FQDESV (reference sequence). The CDR3 bases are TGTGCCAGCAGCTTAGTCCCTAATGAAAAACTGTTTTTT. Amino acid sequence: CASSLVPNEKLFF.

The chain links TRBV5-4 to TRBJ2-5; 8 positions match TRBD1. CDR3 size: 18 residues. Germline-derived CDR1 and CDR2 are SGHNT and YYREEE (reference sequence). The V segment lost 3 bases and the J segment 2 bases; nucleotides outside the gene matches: 15. The CDR3 sequence is CASSSQLRTGTLQETQYF. Written as DNA, the CDR3 is TGTGCCAGCAGCTCCCAACTACGGACAGGGACTTTGCAAGAGACCCAGTACTTC. The full variable domain, its missing parts supplied by reference TRBV5-4 and TRBJ2-5, is ETGVTQSPTHLIKTRGQQVTLRCSSQSGHNTVSWYQQALGQGPQFIFQYYREEENGRGNFPPRFSGLQFPNYSSELNVNALELDDSALYLCASSSQLRTGTLQETQYFGPGTRLLVL.

This chain uses TRBV5-4 with TRBJ2-3; the match to TRBD2 covers 8 bases. The CDR3 runs 15 residues. V was pared by 2 bases and J by 2 bases, with 4 bases of the junction left unmatched. Germline CDR1 is SGHNT and CDR2 is YYREEE (reference sequence). CDR3 protein: CASSFAGGLTDTQYF. In DNA form, the CDR3 reads TGTGCCAGCAGCTTCGCGGGGGGCCTCACAGATACGCAGTATTTT.

This chain connects TRBV27 to TRBJ2-3, with D perhaps assigned TRBD1 or TRBD2 (5 bases each). Trimming shortened V by 4 bases and J by 3 bases, and 14 bases separated the two germline ends. The germline gives CDR1 MNHEY, CDR2 SMNVEV (reference sequence). This CDR3 region has 15 residues. The CDR3 loop is CASSSAGQGTDTQYF. CDR3 nucleotides: TGTGCCAGCAGTTCTGCGGGTCAGGGAACAGATACGCAGTATTTT.

V gene TRBV12-3 or TRBV12-4 combines with J gene TRBJ2-7; the D gene is possibly TRBD1 (6 bases). V was shortened by 5 bases and J by 6 bases, with 14 bases between the two germline ends. This CDR3 has 13 residues. The CDR3 protein is CASSKDRRAEQYF. The CDR3 coding sequence is TGTGCCAGCAGTAAGGACAGACGGGCCGAGCAGTACTTC.

In its sample, this clone was seen a few times. V usage is TRBV7-3 and J usage is TRBJ2-2, with a tentative D call TRBD1 (6 bases). Germline CDR1 is SGHTA and CDR2 is FQGTGA. Deletions cut 1 base from V and 6 bases from J, with 9 bases between. The CDR3 has 14 amino acids. For the CDR3, the DNA is TGTGCCAGCAGCTTAATTTCAGGGGCCGGGGAGCTGTTTTTT. Protein sequence: CASSLISGAGELFF.

This rearrangement joins TRBV5-1 to TRBJ2-1; either TRBD1 or TRBD2 may supply D (6 bases each). The CDR3 is 13 amino acids. Germline loops: CDR1 SGHRS, CDR2 YFSETQ. Trimming cost V 5 bases and J 7 bases, with 13 bases left between them. CDR3 sequence reads: CASRSGAGNEQFF. CDR3 DNA: TGCGCCAGCAGGTCGGGGGCGGGGAATGAGCAGTTCTTC.

The chain has TRBV27 and TRBJ1-3, with D possibly being TRBD1 (6 bases). The V gene's germline CDR1 is MNHEY and CDR2 SMNVEV (reference sequence). The germline V and J ends were trimmed by 0 bases and 0 bases, with 9 bases remaining between them. The CDR3 is 16 residues long. CDR3: CASSLSWGHSGNTIYF. The CDR3 DNA reads as TGTGCCAGCAGTTTATCGTGGGGACACTCTGGAAACACCATATATTTT.

This chain links TRBV3-1 (or the pseudogene TRBV3-2) with TRBJ2-5; D remains unclear. The CDR3 runs 12 residues. Germline CDR1 is LGHDT and CDR2 is YNNKEL (reference sequence). Trimming removed 0 bases at V and 4 bases at J, with 3 bases between. The CDR3 is CASSQDRETQYF. CDR3 sequence (DNA): TGTGCCAGCAGCCAAGATCGAGAGACCCAGTACTTC.

This rearrangement joins TRBV7-9 to TRBJ2-7, with a tentative D call TRBD1 (6 bases). Germline CDR1 is SEHNR and CDR2 is FQNEAQ (reference sequence). V was pared by 6 bases and J by 4 bases, with 31 bases between. This CDR3 comprises 19 residues. The CDR3 reads CASRPKQGMLFWLIYEQYF. The CDR3 nucleotides are TGTGCCAGCAGACCAAAACAGGGTATGTTATTCTGGCTGATATACGAGCAGTACTTC.